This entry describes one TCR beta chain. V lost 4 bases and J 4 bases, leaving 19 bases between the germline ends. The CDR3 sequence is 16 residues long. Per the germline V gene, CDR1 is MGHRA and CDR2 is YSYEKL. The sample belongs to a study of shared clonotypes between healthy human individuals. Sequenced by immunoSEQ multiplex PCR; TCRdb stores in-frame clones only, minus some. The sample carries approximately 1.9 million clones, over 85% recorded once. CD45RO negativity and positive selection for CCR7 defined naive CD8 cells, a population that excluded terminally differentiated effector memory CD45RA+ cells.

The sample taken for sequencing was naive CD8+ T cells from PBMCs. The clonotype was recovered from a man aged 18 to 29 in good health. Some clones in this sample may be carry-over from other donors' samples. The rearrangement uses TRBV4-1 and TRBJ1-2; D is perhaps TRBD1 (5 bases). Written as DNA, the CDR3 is TGCGCCAGCAGCCTACCCCGGGACGGCCGGCGCTATGGCTACACCTTC. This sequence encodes CASSLPRDGRRYGYTF.